Listed below are T cell receptor beta chains from one sample, sequenced in a study of regulatory T cells in long-lasting Graves disease. Via MiXCR, TCRdb re-called the multiplex PCR reads, giving one row per CDR3 protein. This repertoire shows 600,000 to 850,000 distinct CDR3 sequences, 30% found once; its top ten account for about 40%. The source material was peripheral blood mononuclear cells (PBMCs), sampled when the disease was refractory, from a patient treated with antithyroid drugs. The receptor set was obtained from a female donor with Graves disease. Each CDR3 is given with its conserved first and last residue. Each record gives: V gene, J gene, clone size, D gene, CDR3 protein, CDR3 DNA. D genes are given only for firm matches. Part of the rows lack a size; the others show once, few, many or a class for expanded clones.

>TRBV10-3|TRBJ2-3|once|.
CAISEGGSTDTQYF
TGTGCCATCAGTGAGGGCGGGAGCACAGATACGCAGTATTTT
>TRBV7-9|TRBJ2-7|.|.
CASSPSLQGTHEQYF
TGTGCCAGCAGCCCTAGCTTGCAGGGCACCCACGAGCAGTACTTC
>TRBV5-1|TRBJ1-1|.|.
CASSLSRGVTEAFF
TGCGCCAGCAGCTTGAGCAGGGGAGTCACTGAAGCTTTCTTT
>TRBV6-8|TRBJ2-1|.|TRBD2
CASSRTSGANEQFF
TGTGCCAGCAGTAGGACTAGCGGGGCCAATGAGCAGTTCTTC
>TRBV20-1|TRBJ1-3|few|.
CSASSASSGNTIYF
TGCAGTGCTAGCTCCGCCAGCTCTGGAAACACCATATATTTT
>TRBV4-1|TRBJ1-1|.|.
CASSQEQGQTRNTEAFF
TGCGCCAGCAGCCAGGAGCAGGGGCAGACGAGGAACACTGAAGCTTTCTTT
>TRBV11-2|TRBJ2-7|few|TRBD2
CASSKVSGRAYEQYF
TGTGCCAGCAGCAAAGTGAGCGGGAGGGCCTACGAGCAGTACTTC
>TRBV2|TRBJ2-2|few|TRBD1
CASTEQGTGELFF
TGTGCCAGCACCGAACAGGGGACCGGGGAGCTGTTTTTT
>TRBV5-5|TRBJ2-7|.|.
CASRHLDSRESSYEQYF
TGTGCCAGCAGACACCTGGACAGCCGAGAAAGCTCCTACGAGCAGTACTTC
>TRBV3-1|TRBJ1-1|few|.
CASSQSANTEAFF
TGTGCCAGCAGCCAATCGGCGAACACTGAAGCTTTCTTT
>TRBV5-1|TRBJ2-6|.|.
CASSSRGGSGANVLTF
TGCGCCAGCAGCTCCCGAGGGGGCTCTGGGGCCAACGTCCTGACTTTC
>TRBV28|TRBJ1-1|.|.
CASSFADRIMNTEAFF
TGTGCCAGCAGTTTCGCGGACAGAATTATGAACACTGAAGCTTTCTTT
>TRBV28|TRBJ1-5|many|.
CASSLAPVNQPQHF
TGTGCCAGCAGTTTAGCCCCTGTCAATCAGCCCCAGCATTTT
>TRBV12-3/TRBV12-4|TRBJ2-7|few|TRBD2
CATLLSGASGTYEQYF
TGTGCCACCTTACTCAGTGGGGCTAGCGGCACCTACGAGCAGTACTTC
>TRBV7-2|TRBJ2-7|few|.
CASSKPGEQYF
TGTGCCAGCAGCAAACCGGGCGAGCAGTACTTC
>TRBV2|TRBJ1-5|few|.
CASSEIHRSNQPQHF
TGTGCCAGCAGTGAAATACACCGAAGCAATCAGCCCCAGCATTTT
>TRBV2|TRBJ1-6|.|TRBD1
CASSGTGGSYNSPLHF
TGTGCCAGCAGTGGGACAGGGGGCTCCTATAATTCACCCCTCCACTTT
>TRBV20-1|TRBJ1-2|few|.
CSARKGNGYTF
TGCAGTGCTAGGAAGGGCAATGGCTACACCTTC
>TRBV5-6|TRBJ2-7|few|TRBD1
CASSLGTQGAYEQYF
TGTGCCAGCAGCTTAGGAACACAGGGGGCTTACGAGCAGTACTTC
>TRBV6-1|TRBJ1-6|many|.
CASSEGRGNSPLHF
TGTGCCAGCAGTGAGGGCAGGGGAAATTCACCCCTCCACTTT
>TRBV20-1|TRBJ2-3|.|TRBD2
CSARASGSSTDTQYF
TGCAGTGCTAGGGCTAGCGGGAGCAGCACAGATACGCAGTATTTT
>TRBV5-5|TRBJ2-3|.|.
CASSFGHGADTQYF
TGTGCCAGCAGCTTTGGACACGGGGCAGATACGCAGTATTTT
>TRBV28|TRBJ2-7|few|.
CANSLSAGSSYEQYF
TGTGCCAACAGTTTATCGGCAGGGAGCTCCTACGAGCAGTACTTC
>TRBV11-2|TRBJ2-7|few|TRBD2
CASSLSGRSPYEQYF
TGTGCCAGCAGCTTAAGCGGGAGGTCCCCCTACGAGCAGTACTTC
>TRBV6-2/TRBV6-3|TRBJ1-1|.|TRBD1
CASSYSTGGQTEAFF
TGTGCCAGCAGTTACTCTACAGGGGGCCAAACTGAAGCTTTCTTT
>TRBV12-3/TRBV12-4|TRBJ2-7|many|TRBD1
CASSGGQGAYEQYF
TGTGCCAGCAGTGGGGGACAGGGGGCATACGAGCAGTACTTC
>TRBV3-1|TRBJ1-1|few|.
CASSQRGLNTEAFF
TGTGCCAGCAGCCAAAGGGGTCTCAACACTGAAGCTTTCTTT
>TRBV4-2|TRBJ1-6|.|.
CASSRDVGTEGNSPLHF
TGTGCCAGCAGCCGTGACGTTGGGACGGAGGGAAATTCACCCCTCCACTTT
>TRBV6-1|TRBJ1-3|few|TRBD1
CASTPTGGSSGNTIYF
TGTGCCAGCACCCCGACAGGGGGAAGCTCTGGAAACACCATATATTTT
>TRBV28|TRBJ1-1|.|.
CASSLKGLAAFF
TGTGCCAGCAGTTTAAAGGGGCTCGCAGCTTTCTTT
>TRBV10-3|TRBJ1-6|.|TRBD1
CAISVTGGNSPLHF
TGTGCCATCAGTGTGACAGGGGGGAATTCACCCCTCCACTTT
>TRBV5-1|TRBJ2-1|.|.
CASSLDGTFGEQFF
TGCGCCAGCAGCTTGGACGGGACCTTTGGGGAGCAGTTCTTC
>TRBV28|TRBJ2-2|few|.
CASSFNPDTAAGELFF
TGTGCCAGCAGTTTTAATCCAGATACTGCAGCCGGGGAGCTGTTTTTT
>TRBV12-3/TRBV12-4|TRBJ2-7|.|TRBD2
CASSFISSGRYEQYF
TGTGCCAGCAGTTTCATCTCTAGCGGGCGCTACGAGCAGTACTTC
>TRBV19|TRBJ1-5|.|.
CASTNRPQSDQPQHF
TGTGCCAGTACCAACCGACCCCAAAGTGATCAGCCCCAGCATTTT